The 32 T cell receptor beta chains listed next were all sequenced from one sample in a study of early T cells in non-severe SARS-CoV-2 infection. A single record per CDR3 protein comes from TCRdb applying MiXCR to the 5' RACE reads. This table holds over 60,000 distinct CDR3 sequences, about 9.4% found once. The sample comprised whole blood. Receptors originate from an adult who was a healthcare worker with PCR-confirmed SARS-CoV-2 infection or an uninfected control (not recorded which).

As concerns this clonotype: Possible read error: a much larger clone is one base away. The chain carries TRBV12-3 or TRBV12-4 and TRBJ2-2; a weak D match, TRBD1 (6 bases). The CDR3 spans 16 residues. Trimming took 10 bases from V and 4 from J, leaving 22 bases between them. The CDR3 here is CATEGVPPKGTGELFF. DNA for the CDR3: TGTGCCACCGAGGGGGTCCCACCCAAGGGCACCGGGGAGCTGTTTTTT.

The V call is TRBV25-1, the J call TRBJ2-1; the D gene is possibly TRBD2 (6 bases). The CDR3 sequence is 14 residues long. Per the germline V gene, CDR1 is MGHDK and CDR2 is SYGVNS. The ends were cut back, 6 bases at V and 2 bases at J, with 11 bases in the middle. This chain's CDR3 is CASRGLSPYNEQFF. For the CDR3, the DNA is TGTGCCAGCAGGGGACTGTCCCCCTACAATGAGCAGTTCTTC.

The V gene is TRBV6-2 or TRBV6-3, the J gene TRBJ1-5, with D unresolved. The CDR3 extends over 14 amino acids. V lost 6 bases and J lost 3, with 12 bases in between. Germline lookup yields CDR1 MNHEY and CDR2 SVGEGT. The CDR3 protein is CASRPSGNNQPQHF. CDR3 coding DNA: TGTGCCAGCAGACCCTCCGGGAACAATCAGCCCCAGCATTTT.

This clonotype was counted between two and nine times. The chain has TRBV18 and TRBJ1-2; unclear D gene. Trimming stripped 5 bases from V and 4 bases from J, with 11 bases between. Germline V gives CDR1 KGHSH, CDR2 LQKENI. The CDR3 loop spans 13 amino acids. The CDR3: CASSDGRGYGYTF. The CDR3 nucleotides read TGTGCCAGCTCAGACGGACGTGGCTATGGCTACACCTTC. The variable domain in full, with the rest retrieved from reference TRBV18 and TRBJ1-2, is NAGVMQNPRHLVRRRGQEARLRCSPMKGHSHVYWYRQLPEEGLKFMVYLQKENIIDESGMPKERFSAEFPKEGPSILRIQQVVRGDSAAYFCASSDGRGYGYTFGSGTRLTVV.

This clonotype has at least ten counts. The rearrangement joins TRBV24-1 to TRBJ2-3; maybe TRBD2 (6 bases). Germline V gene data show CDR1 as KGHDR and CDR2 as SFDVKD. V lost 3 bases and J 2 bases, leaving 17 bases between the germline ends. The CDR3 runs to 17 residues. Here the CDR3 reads CATSDAGRTPHTDTQYF. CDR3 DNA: TGTGCCACCAGTGATGCGGGACGCACCCCCCACACAGATACGCAGTATTTT.

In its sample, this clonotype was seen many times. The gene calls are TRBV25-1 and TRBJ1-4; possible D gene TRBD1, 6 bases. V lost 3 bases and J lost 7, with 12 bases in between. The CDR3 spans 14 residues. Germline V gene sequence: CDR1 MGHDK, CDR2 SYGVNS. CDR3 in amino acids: CASSESGGGEKLFF. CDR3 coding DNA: TGTGCCAGCAGTGAGTCCGGAGGGGGTGAAAAACTGTTTTTT.

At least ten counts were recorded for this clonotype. The DNA of the CDR3 is TGTGCCAGTAAGAGGGGATCTGGGGCCAACGTCCTGACTTTC. It is translated as CASKRGSGANVLTF. The chain couples TRBV19 to TRBJ2-6; D may correspond to TRBD1 or TRBD2 (5 bases each). Germline assignment: CDR1 LNHDA and CDR2 SQIVND (reference sequence). Trimming stripped 7 bases from V and 1 base from J, with 8 bases between. This CDR3 is 14 amino acids long.

The CDR3 protein is CATSRDIAGGAAGELFF. CDR3 sequence (DNA): TGTGCCACCAGCAGAGATATAGCGGGAGGGGCCGCCGGGGAGCTGTTTTTT. The chain recombines TRBV15 with TRBJ2-2, with 11 positions matching TRBD2. Germline V lookup: CDR1 LNHNV, CDR2 YYDKDF (reference sequence). The CDR3 length is 17 residues. The J segment lost 6 bases and the V segment lost 0 bases, leaving 6 bases of the junction unmatched.

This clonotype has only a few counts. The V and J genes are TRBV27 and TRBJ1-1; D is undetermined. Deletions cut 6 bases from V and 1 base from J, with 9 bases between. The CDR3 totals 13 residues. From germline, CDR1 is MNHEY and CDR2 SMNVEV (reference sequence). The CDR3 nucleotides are TGTGCCAGCAGGTCTCGCAGGAACACTGAAGCTTTCTTT. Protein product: CASRSRRNTEAFF.

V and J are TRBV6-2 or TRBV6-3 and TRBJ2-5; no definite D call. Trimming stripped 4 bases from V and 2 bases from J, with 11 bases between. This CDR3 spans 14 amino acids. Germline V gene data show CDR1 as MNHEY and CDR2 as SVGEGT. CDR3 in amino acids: CASSFGQPQETQYF. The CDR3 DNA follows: TGTGCCAGCAGTTTCGGTCAACCGCAAGAGACCCAGTACTTC.

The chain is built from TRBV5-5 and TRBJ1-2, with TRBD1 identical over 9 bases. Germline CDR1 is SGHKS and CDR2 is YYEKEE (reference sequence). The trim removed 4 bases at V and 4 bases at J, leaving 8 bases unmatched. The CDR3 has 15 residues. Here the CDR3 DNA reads TGTGCCAGCAGCCACGTCCCGGGACAGGGCTATGGCTACACCTTC. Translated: CASSHVPGQGYGYTF.

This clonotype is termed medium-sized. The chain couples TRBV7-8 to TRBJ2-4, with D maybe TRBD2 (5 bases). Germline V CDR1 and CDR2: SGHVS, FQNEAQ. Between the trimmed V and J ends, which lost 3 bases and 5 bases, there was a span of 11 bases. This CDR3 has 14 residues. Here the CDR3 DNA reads TGTGCCAGCAGCTTGGAAGGGAGACAAAACATTCAGTACTTC. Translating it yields CASSLEGRQNIQYF.

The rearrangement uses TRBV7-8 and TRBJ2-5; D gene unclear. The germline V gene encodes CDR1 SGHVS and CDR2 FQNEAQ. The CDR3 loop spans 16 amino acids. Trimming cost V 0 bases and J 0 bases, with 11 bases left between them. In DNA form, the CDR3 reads TGTGCCAGCAGCTTAGCACCCAGGACCGACCAAGAGACCCAGTACTTC. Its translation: CASSLAPRTDQETQYF.

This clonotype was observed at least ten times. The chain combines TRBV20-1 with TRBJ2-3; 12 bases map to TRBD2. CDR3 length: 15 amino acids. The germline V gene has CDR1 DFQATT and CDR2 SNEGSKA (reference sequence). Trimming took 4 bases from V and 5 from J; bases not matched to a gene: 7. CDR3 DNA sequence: TGCAGTGCTACCAGACTAGCGGGAGTTGGAGATACGCAGTATTTT. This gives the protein CSATRLAGVGDTQYF.

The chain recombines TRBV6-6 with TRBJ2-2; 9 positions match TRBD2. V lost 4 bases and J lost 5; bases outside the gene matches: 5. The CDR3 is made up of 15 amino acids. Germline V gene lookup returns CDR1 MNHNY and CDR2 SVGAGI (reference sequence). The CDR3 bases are TGTGCCAGCAGTTCCGCGGGGGGGCGAACCGGGGAGCTGTTTTTT. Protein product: CASSSAGGRTGELFF.

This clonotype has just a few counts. The CDR3 loop is CTYVFADTQYF. DNA for the CDR3: TGCACCTACGTTTTTGCAGATACGCAGTATTTT. The V call is TRBV29-1, the J call TRBJ2-3, with no clear D. Per germline, CDR1 SQVTM and CDR2 ANQGSEA. The CDR3 is 11 residues long.

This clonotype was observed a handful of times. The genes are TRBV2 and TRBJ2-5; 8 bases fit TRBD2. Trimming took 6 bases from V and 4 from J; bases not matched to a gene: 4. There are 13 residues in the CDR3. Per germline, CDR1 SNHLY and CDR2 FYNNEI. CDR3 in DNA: TGTGCCAGCAGGGACGGGAGGGCAGAGACCCAGTACTTC. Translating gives CASRDGRAETQYF. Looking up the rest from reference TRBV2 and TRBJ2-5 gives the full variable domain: EPEVTQTPSHQVTQMGQEVILRCVPISNHLYFYWYRQILGQKVEFLVSFYNNEISEKSEIFDDQFSVERPDGSNFTLKIRSTKLEDSAMYFCASRDGRAETQYFGPGTRLLVL.

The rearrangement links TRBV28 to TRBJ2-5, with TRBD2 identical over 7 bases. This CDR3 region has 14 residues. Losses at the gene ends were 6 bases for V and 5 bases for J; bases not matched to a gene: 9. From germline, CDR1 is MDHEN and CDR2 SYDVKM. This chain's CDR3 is CASRIGGGLETQYF. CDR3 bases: TGTGCCAGCAGGATTGGCGGGGGTCTGGAGACCCAGTACTTC.

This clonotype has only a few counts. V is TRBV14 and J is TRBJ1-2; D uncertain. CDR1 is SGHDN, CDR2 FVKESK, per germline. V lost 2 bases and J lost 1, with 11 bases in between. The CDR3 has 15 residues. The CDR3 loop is CASSQSSRLNYGYTF. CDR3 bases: TGTGCCAGCAGCCAAAGCTCTCGTCTTAACTATGGCTACACCTTC.

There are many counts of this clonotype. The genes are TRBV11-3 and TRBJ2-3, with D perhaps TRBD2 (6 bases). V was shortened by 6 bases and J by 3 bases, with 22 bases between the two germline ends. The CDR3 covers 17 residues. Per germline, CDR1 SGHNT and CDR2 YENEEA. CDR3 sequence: CASRPSLQRVVTDTQYF. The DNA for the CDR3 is TGTGCCAGCAGACCAAGCCTACAGCGGGTAGTTACAGATACGCAGTATTTT.

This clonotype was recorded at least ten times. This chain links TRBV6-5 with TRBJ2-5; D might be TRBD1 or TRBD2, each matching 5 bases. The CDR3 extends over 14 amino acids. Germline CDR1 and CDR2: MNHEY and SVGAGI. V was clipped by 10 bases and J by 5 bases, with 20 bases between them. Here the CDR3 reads CANPPGPTRETQYF. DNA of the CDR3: TGTGCCAACCCTCCGGGACCCACACGGGAGACCCAGTACTTC.

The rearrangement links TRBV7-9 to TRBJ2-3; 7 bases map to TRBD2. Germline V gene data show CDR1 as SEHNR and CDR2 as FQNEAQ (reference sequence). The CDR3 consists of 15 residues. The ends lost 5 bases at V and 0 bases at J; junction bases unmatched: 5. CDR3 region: CASSPLGGSTDTQYF. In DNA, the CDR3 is TGTGCCAGCAGCCCCTTGGGGGGGAGCACAGATACGCAGTATTTT.

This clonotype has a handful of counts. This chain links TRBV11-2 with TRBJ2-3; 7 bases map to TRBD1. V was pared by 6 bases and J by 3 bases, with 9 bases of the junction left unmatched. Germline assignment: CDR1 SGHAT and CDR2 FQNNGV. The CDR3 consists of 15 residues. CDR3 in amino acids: CASRRSGQPTDTQYF. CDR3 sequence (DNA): TGTGCCAGCAGGCGCTCGGGACAGCCGACAGATACGCAGTATTTT.

The CDR3, as DNA: TGTGCCAGCAGTTTAGCGGGGGGGAACACTGAAGCTTTCTTT. This codes for CASSLAGGNTEAFF. V is TRBV12-3 or TRBV12-4 and J is TRBJ1-1; D perhaps matches TRBD1 (5 bases). The CDR3 consists of 14 residues. Trimming took off 0 bases at V and 1 base at J, with 6 bases between the two ends.

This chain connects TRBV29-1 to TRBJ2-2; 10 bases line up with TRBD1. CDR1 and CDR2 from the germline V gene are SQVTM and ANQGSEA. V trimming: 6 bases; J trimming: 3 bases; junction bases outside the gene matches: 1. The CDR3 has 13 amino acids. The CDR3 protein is CSVGQGYTGELFF. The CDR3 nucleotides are TGCAGCGTGGGACAGGGGTACACCGGGGAGCTGTTTTTT.

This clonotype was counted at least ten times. The CDR3 reads CASSLSVGSENIQYF. The CDR3 DNA reads as TGTGCCAGCAGCTTAAGTGTTGGGTCAGAAAACATTCAGTACTTC. The chain is built from TRBV7-2 and TRBJ2-4; unclear D gene. The V gene lost 2 bases and the J gene lost 5 bases, with 13 bases spanning the gap. This CDR3 has 15 residues. Germline V CDR1 and CDR2: SGHTA, FQGNSA.

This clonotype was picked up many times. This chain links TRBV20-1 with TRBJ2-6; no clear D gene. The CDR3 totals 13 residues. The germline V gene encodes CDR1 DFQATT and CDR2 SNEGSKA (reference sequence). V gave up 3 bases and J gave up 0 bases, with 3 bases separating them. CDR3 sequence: CSASPSGANVLTF. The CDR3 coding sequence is TGCAGTGCTAGCCCCTCTGGGGCCAACGTCCTGACTTTC.

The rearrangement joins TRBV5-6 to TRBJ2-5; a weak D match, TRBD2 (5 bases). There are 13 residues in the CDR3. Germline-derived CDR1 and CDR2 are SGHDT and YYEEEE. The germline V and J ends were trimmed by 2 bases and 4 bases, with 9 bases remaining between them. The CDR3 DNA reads TGTGCCAGCAGCTTTGAGGGCAGAGAGACCCAGTACTTC. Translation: CASSFEGRETQYF.

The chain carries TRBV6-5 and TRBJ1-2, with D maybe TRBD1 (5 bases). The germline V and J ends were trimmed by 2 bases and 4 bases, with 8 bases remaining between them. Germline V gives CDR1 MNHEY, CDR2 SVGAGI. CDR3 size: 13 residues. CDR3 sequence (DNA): TGTGCCAGCAGTTACCGGCAGGGCTATGGCTACACCTTC. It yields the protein CASSYRQGYGYTF.

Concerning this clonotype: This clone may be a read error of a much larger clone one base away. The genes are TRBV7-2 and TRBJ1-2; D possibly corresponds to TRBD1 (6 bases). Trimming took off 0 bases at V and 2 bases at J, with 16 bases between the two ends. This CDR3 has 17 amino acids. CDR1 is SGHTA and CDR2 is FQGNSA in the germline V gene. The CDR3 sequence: CASSLASMSGQNYGYTF. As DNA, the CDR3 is TGTGCCAGCAGCTTAGCTTCTATGTCGGGACAAAACTATGGCTACACCTTC.

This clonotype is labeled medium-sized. This CDR3 reads CASSAGLATDEQYF. The CDR3 bases are TGTGCCAGCAGCGCCGGACTAGCGACGGACGAGCAGTACTTC. This chain joins TRBV4-2 and TRBJ2-7, with 9 positions matching TRBD2. J was trimmed by 5 bases and V by 5 bases; bases with no gene match: 7. The germline V gene has CDR1 LGHNA and CDR2 YNFKEQ. The CDR3 is made up of 14 amino acids.

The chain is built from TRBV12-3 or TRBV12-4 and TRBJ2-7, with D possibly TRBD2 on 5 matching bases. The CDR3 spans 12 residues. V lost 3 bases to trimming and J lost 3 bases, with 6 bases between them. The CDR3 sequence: CASSLSGYEQYF. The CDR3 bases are TGTGCCAGCAGTTTGAGCGGCTACGAGCAGTACTTC.